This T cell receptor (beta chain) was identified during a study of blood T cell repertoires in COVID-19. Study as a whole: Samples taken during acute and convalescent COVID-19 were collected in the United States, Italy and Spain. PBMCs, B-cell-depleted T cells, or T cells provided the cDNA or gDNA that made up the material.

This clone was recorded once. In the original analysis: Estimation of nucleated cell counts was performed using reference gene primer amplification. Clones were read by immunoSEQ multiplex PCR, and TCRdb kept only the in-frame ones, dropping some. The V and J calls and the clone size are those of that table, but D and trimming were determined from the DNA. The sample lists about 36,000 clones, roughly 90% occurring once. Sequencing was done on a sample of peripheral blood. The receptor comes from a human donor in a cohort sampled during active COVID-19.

The CDR3 region has the DNA TGTGCCAGCAGCCAAGTATGGGACAGGGCGGATGAAAAACTGTTTTTT. Its translation is CASSQVWDRADEKLFF. The chain carries TRBV4-2 and TRBJ1-4; 9 positions match TRBD1. Trimming cost V 1 base and J 6 bases; bases outside gene matches: 6. The CDR3 has 16 amino acids. Germline V lookup: CDR1 LGHNA, CDR2 YNFKEQ.